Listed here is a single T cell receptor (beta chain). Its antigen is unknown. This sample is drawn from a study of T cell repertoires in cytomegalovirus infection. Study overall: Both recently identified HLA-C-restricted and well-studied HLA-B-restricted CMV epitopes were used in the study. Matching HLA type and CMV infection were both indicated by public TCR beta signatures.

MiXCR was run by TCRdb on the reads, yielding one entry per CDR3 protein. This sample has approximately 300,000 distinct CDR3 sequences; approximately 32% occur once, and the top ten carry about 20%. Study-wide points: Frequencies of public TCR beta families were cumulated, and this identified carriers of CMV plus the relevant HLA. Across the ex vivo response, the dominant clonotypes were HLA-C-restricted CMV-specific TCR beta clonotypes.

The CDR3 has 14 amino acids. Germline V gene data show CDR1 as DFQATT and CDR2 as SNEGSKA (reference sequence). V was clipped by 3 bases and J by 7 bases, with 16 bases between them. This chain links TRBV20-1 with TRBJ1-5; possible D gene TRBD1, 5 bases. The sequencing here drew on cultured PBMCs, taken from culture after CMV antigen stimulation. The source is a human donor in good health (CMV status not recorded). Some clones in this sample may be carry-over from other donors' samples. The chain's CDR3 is CSARRFQGGQPQHF. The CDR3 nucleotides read TGCAGTGCTAGGCGTTTTCAGGGAGGACAGCCCCAGCATTTT.